This T cell receptor (beta chain) emerged from a study of T cells in Graves' hyperthyroidism and ophthalmopathy. J lost 6 bases, V lost 0 bases, and 6 bases had no gene match. The CDR3 extends over 16 amino acids. Per the germline V gene, CDR1 is PRHDT and CDR2 is FYEKMQ (reference sequence). From RNA transcripts, TCR beta CDR3 regions were amplified. HTBI primers were used for first-round RT-PCR of the TCR CDR3. TCRdb ran MiXCR on the multiplex PCR reads and lists one entry per CDR3 protein. This table has almost 600,000 distinct CDR3 sequences, around 46% appearing once. This clonotype was detected once. Its antigen is still unknown. Stable Graves' hyperthyroidism meant no ophthalmopathy progression within 18 months. Study outcomes and limitations: Also found in blood were most expanded thyroid clonotypes above 0.001.

The rearrangement uses TRBV13 and TRBJ2-2, with 8 positions matching TRBD2. The sample comprised peripheral blood or thyroid tissue (not recorded which). The receptor's source is a woman aged 18-29 years with Graves' hyperthyroidism. The CDR3 loop reads CASSLGPSGSAGELFF. The CDR3 bases are TGTGCCAGCAGCTTAGGCCCCAGCGGGAGTGCCGGGGAGCTGTTTTTT.